One and the same sample provided the 18 T cell receptor beta chains below, sequenced in a study of vaccination effects on CD4 cells after COVID-19. Culture lasted about nine days before CD4+ T cell isolation. Sequencing was performed with immunoSEQ multiplex PCR; in TCRdb, only in-frame clones are kept and a portion is missing. Of fewer than 75,000 clones in the sample, 60% to 80% were seen once. These TCRs' antigens remain unknown. The material was CD4+ T cells from PBMCs cultured without peptide, obtained before COVID-19 vaccination. The receptors shown here come from a human donor who received a COVID-19 vaccine.

This chain connects TRBV2 to TRBJ1-2; perhaps TRBD1 as D (6 bases). CDR1 and CDR2 (germline): SNHLY, FYNNEI. CDR3 length equals 13 residues. V was clipped by 7 bases and J by 0 bases, with 9 bases between them. This CDR3 reads CASIRTANYGYTF. The CDR3 coding sequence is TGTGCCAGCATTCGGACAGCTAACTATGGCTACACCTTC.

The rearrangement joins TRBV4-3 to TRBJ1-2; possible D gene TRBD1, 5 bases. The CDR3 is 16 residues long. Looked up from germline, CDR1 is LGHNA and CDR2 is YSLEER. V was clipped by 3 bases and J by 2 bases, with 16 bases between them. CDR3 amino acids: CASSQGAGTGNYGYTF. The CDR3 DNA reads TGCGCCAGCAGCCAGGGCGCAGGGACGGGGAACTATGGCTACACCTTC.

The chain joins TRBV10-1 to TRBJ1-6; no definite D call. Trimming stripped 0 bases from V and 10 bases from J, with 7 bases between. Germline V gene lookup returns CDR1 WNHNN and CDR2 SYGVQD (reference sequence). This CDR3 region has 13 residues. The CDR3 region has the DNA TGCGCCAGCAGTGAGTCACGTATGTCACCCCTCCACTTT. Its protein product is CASSESRMSPLHF.

The rearrangement joins TRBV24-1 to TRBJ2-2, with D maybe TRBD2 (7 bases). The CDR3 covers 14 residues. Deletions cut 5 bases from V and 2 bases from J, with 8 bases between. Germline CDR1 reads KGHDR; CDR2 reads SFDVKD. The CDR3 sequence is CATSGGGNTGELFF. CDR3 sequence (DNA): TGTGCCACCAGTGGGGGGGGCAACACCGGGGAGCTGTTTTTT.

The chain is built from TRBV19 and TRBJ2-3; D remains ambiguous. The CDR3 spans 14 residues. With 4 bases removed from V and 2 bases from J, the gap between germline ends came to 10 bases. Per germline, CDR1 LNHDA and CDR2 SQIVND (reference sequence). The CDR3 protein is CASSSGPSTDTQYF. DNA of the CDR3: TGTGCCAGTAGTAGCGGCCCTTCCACAGATACGCAGTATTTT.

This chain connects TRBV5-1 to TRBJ1-3; possible D gene TRBD1, 6 bases. Trimming stripped 4 bases from V and 0 bases from J, with 8 bases between. The CDR3 extends over 14 amino acids. The V gene's germline CDR1 is SGHRS and CDR2 YFSETQ. The CDR3 here is CASSPDSSGNTIYF. In DNA, the CDR3 is TGCGCCAGCAGCCCGGACAGCTCTGGAAACACCATATATTTT.

J is TRBJ2-3 and V is TRBV24-1; 9 bases match TRBD2. J was trimmed by 3 bases and V by 4 bases; bases with no gene match: 10. CDR3 length: 17 amino acids. Germline CDR1 reads KGHDR; CDR2 reads SFDVKD. The CDR3 region has the DNA TGTGCCACCAGTGACCTGCGCGGGGGGGCGATGACAGATACGCAGTATTTT. It yields the protein CATSDLRGGAMTDTQYF.

This chain connects TRBV6-6 to TRBJ1-2, with D maybe TRBD1 (6 bases). The germline gives CDR1 MNHNY, CDR2 SVGAGI (reference sequence). This CDR3 has 14 amino acids. V lost 2 bases and J 7 bases, leaving 14 bases between the germline ends. The CDR3 loop is CASSYIRGEGGYTF. In DNA, the CDR3 is TGTGCCAGCAGTTACATCAGGGGAGAGGGTGGCTACACCTTC.

The chain links TRBV28 to TRBJ1-6; TRBD1 aligns across 8 bases. The germline gives CDR1 MDHEN, CDR2 SYDVKM. The length of the CDR3 is 15 residues. V lost 3 bases and J lost 10; bases outside the gene matches: 8. CDR3 sequence: CASSLAGGRESPLHF. The CDR3 coding sequence is TGTGCCAGCAGTTTGGCAGGGGGCAGGGAATCACCCCTCCACTTT.

This chain links TRBV6-2 or TRBV6-3 with TRBJ2-7, with 9 bases fitting TRBD1. This CDR3 has 16 residues. Germline CDR1 and CDR2: MNHEY and SVGEGT. Trimming took 2 bases from V and 5 from J; bases not matched to a gene: 10. The CDR3 coding sequence is TGTGCCAGCAGTTACGACCTAAGGACAGGGGTCCACGAGCAGTACGTC. It codes for CASSYDLRTGVHEQYV.

This chain uses TRBV30 with TRBJ1-1, with D unclear. V shed 0 bases and J shed 1 base, with 6 bases lying between them. Germline values: CDR1 GTSNPN, CDR2 SVGIG (reference sequence). This CDR3 has 13 residues. DNA of the CDR3: TGTGCCTGGAGTGTCTCAACGAACACTGAAGCTTTCTTT. Translated, it gives CAWSVSTNTEAFF.

The chain uses TRBV5-4 and TRBJ1-2; D perhaps matches TRBD1 (5 bases). V dropped 5 bases and J dropped 3 bases, with 14 bases sitting between them. This CDR3 contains 14 residues. Germline V gene lookup returns CDR1 SGHNT and CDR2 YYREEE (reference sequence). The CDR3 region is CASRQLGADYGYTF. CDR3 DNA sequence: TGTGCCAGCAGACAACTTGGGGCCGACTATGGCTACACCTTC.

Points on this clone: The junction shows a germline mismatch at one end, possibly a read error. V is TRBV15 and J is TRBJ1-2; unclear D gene. Germline V CDR1 and CDR2: LNHNV, YYDKDF (reference sequence). The CDR3 consists of 17 residues. CDR3: CATRRVTETLPNYGYTF. The CDR3, as DNA: TGTGCCACCAGGAGAGTTACAGAAACACTACCAAACTATGGCTACACCTTC. Based on the CDR3 plus reference TRBV15 and TRBJ1-2, the full variable domain is DAMVIQNPRYQVTQFGKPVTLSCSQTLNHNVMYWYQQKSSQAPKLLFHYYDKDFNNEADTPDNFQSRRPNTSFCFLDIRSPGLGDTAMYLCATRRVTETLPNYGYTFGSGTRLTVV.

The chain employs TRBV28 and TRBJ1-2; a weak D match, TRBD1 (5 bases). Per germline, CDR1 MDHEN and CDR2 SYDVKM. V was trimmed by 10 bases and J by 4 bases, leaving 16 bases between them. The CDR3 has 13 amino acids. CDR3 sequence reads: CANRDPRGYGYTF. DNA of the CDR3: TGTGCCAACCGAGACCCGAGGGGCTATGGCTACACCTTC.

This chain uses TRBV28 with TRBJ1-4; a possible D gene is TRBD1 (5 bases). The CDR3 covers 14 residues. Germline values: CDR1 MDHEN, CDR2 SYDVKM. V was pared by 2 bases and J by 3 bases, with 7 bases between. Here the CDR3 reads CASSLQGSNEKLFF. The CDR3 coding sequence is TGTGCCAGCAGTTTACAGGGATCTAATGAAAAACTGTTTTTT. Looking up the rest from reference TRBV28 and TRBJ1-4 gives the full variable domain: DVKVTQSSRYLVKRTGEKVFLECVQDMDHENMFWYRQDPGLGLRLIYFSYDVKMKEKGDIPEGYSVSREKKERFSLILESASTNQTSMYLCASSLQGSNEKLFFGSGTQLSVL.

The rearrangement joins TRBV2 to TRBJ1-6, with D possibly TRBD1 on 6 matching bases. Trimming cost V 8 bases and J 4 bases, with 15 bases left between them. CDR3 length equals 15 residues. Germline CDR1 reads SNHLY; CDR2 reads FYNNEI. In DNA, the CDR3 is TGTGCCAGCTCCCCCTGGCAGGGGTATAATTCACCCCTCCACTTT. It encodes CASSPWQGYNSPLHF. The full variable domain, its missing parts supplied by reference TRBV2 and TRBJ1-6, is EPEVTQTPSHQVTQMGQEVILRCVPISNHLYFYWYRQILGQKVEFLVSFYNNEISEKSEIFDDQFSVERPDGSNFTLKIRSTKLEDSAMYFCASSPWQGYNSPLHFGNGTRLTVT.

This CDR3 reads CASSQDRLGSYNSPLHF. In DNA, the CDR3 is TGCGCCAGCAGCCAAGATCGGTTGGGCAGTTACAATTCACCCCTCCACTTT. The gene calls are TRBV4-1 and TRBJ1-6, with D uncertain. Germline-derived CDR1 and CDR2 are MGHRA and YSYEKL. V lost 0 bases and J lost 7, with 16 bases in between. The CDR3 has 17 residues.

CDR3 in DNA: TGTGCCAGCAGCCCGGGGAACACAGATACGCAGTATTTT. The encoded protein is CASSPGNTDTQYF. The rearrangement uses TRBV7-3 and TRBJ2-3, with a weak D call TRBD2 (5 bases). Trimming removed 5 bases at V and 2 bases at J, with 8 bases between. The CDR3 has 13 residues. Germline assignment: CDR1 SGHTA and CDR2 FQGTGA. Full variable domain (remainder filled in from reference TRBV7-3 and TRBJ2-3): GAGVSQTPSNKVTEKGKYVELRCDPISGHTALYWYRQSLGQGPEFLIYFQGTGAADDSGLPNDRFFAVRPEGSVSTLKIQRTERGDSAVYLCASSPGNTDTQYFGPGTRLTVL.